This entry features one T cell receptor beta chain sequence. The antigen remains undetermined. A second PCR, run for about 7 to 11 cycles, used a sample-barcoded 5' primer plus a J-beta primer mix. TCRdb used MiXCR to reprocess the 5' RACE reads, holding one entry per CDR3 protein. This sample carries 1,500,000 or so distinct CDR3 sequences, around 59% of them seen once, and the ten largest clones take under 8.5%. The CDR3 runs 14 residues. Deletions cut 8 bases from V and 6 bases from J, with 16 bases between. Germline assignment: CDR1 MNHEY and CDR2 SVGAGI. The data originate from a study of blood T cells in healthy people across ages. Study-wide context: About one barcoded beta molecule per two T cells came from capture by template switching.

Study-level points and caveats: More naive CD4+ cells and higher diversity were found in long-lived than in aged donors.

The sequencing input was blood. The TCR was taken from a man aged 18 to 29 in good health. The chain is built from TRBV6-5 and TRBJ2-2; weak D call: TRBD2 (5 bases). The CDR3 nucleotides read TGTGCCAGCTTCTACACTAGATCCTCCGGGGAGCTGTTTTTT. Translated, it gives CASFYTRSSGELFF.